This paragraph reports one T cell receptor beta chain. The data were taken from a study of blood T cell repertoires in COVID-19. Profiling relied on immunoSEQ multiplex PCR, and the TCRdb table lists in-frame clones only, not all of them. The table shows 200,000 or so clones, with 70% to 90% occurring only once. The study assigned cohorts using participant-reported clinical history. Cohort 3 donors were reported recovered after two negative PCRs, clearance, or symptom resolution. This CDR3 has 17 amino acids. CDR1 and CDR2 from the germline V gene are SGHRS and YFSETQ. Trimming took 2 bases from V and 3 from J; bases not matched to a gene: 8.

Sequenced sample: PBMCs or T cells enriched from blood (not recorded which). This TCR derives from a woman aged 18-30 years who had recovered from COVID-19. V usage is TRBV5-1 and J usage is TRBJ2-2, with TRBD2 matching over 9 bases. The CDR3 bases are TGCGCCAGCAGCTTTCAAGCGGGGGGCCGGGACACCGGGGAGCTGTTTTTT. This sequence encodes CASSFQAGGRDTGELFF.